Listed here are 10 T cell receptor beta chains from one sample, sequenced in a study of CD8+ T cells in alopecia areata. Isolated RNA was reverse transcribed into cDNA used as the sequencing template. Some clones are missing from TCRdb's copy, which holds only in-frame ones; the method was immunoSEQ multiplex PCR. Listed here are over 100,000 clones without any singletons, the top ten holding around 19%. The source material was lesional skin. The receptor set was obtained from a C3H/HeJ mouse with alopecia areata. MHC haplotype of the mouse line: H2-k.

Turning to this clone: Gene names follow the mouse nomenclature. Sequencing ends 4 residues short of the CDR3 end; the germline J gene provides the rest. The rearrangement uses TRBV19 and TRBJ2-5; TRBD2 agrees at 7 bases. The CDR3 sequence is 16 residues long. Germline CDR1 reads FNHDT; CDR2 reads SITEND (reference sequence). V shed 0 bases, J shed 0 bases, and the junction held 4 bases outside the gene matches. Partial CDR3 DNA: TGTGCCAGCAGTATAGGACTGGGAGGTAACCAAGAC. Translating gives CASSIGLGGNQD. The full CDR3 protein reads CASSIGLGGNQDTQYF.

A word on this clone: These gene names are mouse names. From the germline J gene comes the end of the CDR3, since the read stops 4 residues before it. Within the sample, other DNA sequences also encode this same CDR3. The J gene is TRBJ1-4, the V gene TRBV1; TRBD1 is a possible D gene (5 bases). This CDR3 spans 16 amino acids. Trimming pared 0 bases from V and 2 bases from J, leaving 10 bases between. Germline V gene sequence: CDR1 NSQYPW, CDR2 LRSPGD (reference sequence). The DNA read from the CDR3 is TGCACCTGCAGTGCAGATTACCAGGGATCCAACGAA. Translated: CTCSADYQGSNE. The complete CDR3 protein is CTCSADYQGSNERLFF.

Many counts were recorded for this clone. Gene names are mouse gene names. The CDR3 end falls 4 residues outside the read, so it is completed with the germline J gene. This chain connects TRBV1 to TRBJ2-3; 9 positions agree with TRBD1. The CDR3 length is 16 residues. Germline loops: CDR1 NSQYPW, CDR2 LRSPGD (reference sequence). V gave up 3 bases and J gave up 0 bases; unmatched junction bases: 4. The CDR3 DNA, read in part, is TGCACCTGCAGTGCCCCCGACAGGGGGAGTGCAGAA. Residues: CTCSAPDRGSAE. The full CDR3 protein is CTCSAPDRGSAETLYF.

About this clone: Genes here carry mouse names. The CDR3 goes on 4 residues after the read ends, and that part is filled in from the germline J gene. This chain links TRBV19 with TRBJ1-1; perhaps TRBD1 as D (5 bases). Germline V gives CDR1 FNHDT, CDR2 SITEND (reference sequence). The germline V and J ends were trimmed by 2 bases and 0 bases, with 11 bases remaining between them. The CDR3 is 15 amino acids. The sequenced CDR3 bases are TGTGCCAGCAGTATCCCCCAGGGAGCAAACACA. It encodes CASSIPQGANT. The full CDR3 sequence reads CASSIPQGANTEVFF.

Remarks on this clone: Gene labels here are mouse ones. The CDR3 end is not reached by the read, which stops 4 residues before it; the germline J gene fills it in. This sequence joins TRBV13-1 and TRBJ2-2; no definite D call. The CDR3 consists of 14 residues. The V gene's germline CDR1 is NSHNY and CDR2 SYGAGN. V lost 7 bases and J lost 0, with 10 bases in between. CDR3 in amino acids: CASVRLANTGQLYF. Incomplete CDR3 DNA: TGTGCCAGCGTCCGACTTGCAAACACCGGG.

This clone was observed many times. Any gene name here is a mouse gene name. The CDR3 end lies 4 residues beyond the end of the read and is filled in from the germline J gene. This sequence joins TRBV13-3 and TRBJ1-1; no firm D call. Per germline, CDR1 NNHDY and CDR2 SYVADS. The CDR3 contains 9 residues. The sequenced CDR3 bases are TGTGCCAGCCTAAAA. Translated, it gives CASLK. The whole CDR3 is CASLKEVFF.

This clone was picked up a small number of times. Gene names denote mouse genes. Read sequence stops 4 residues before the CDR3 end, and the germline J gene provides the missing end. The chain links TRBV19 to TRBJ1-1, with 7 positions matching TRBD1. CDR1 and CDR2 from the germline V gene are FNHDT and SITEND (reference sequence). V was pared by 4 bases and J by 4 bases, with 4 bases of the junction left unmatched. The length of the CDR3 is 13 residues. The part of the CDR3 DNA that was read is TGTGCCAGCAGTCCCCACAGGGGCACA. It is translated as CASSPHRGT. The entire CDR3 protein reads CASSPHRGTEVFF.

As concerns this clone: Genes and germline are mouse. The DNA ends 4 residues before the CDR3 does, and the rest of the CDR3 is filled in from the germline J gene. The rearrangement uses TRBV17 and TRBJ2-1, with D perhaps TRBD1 (6 bases). V was cut by 2 bases and J by 4 bases, with 9 bases left in between. The CDR3 is 14 residues long. The V gene's germline CDR1 is MNHDT and CDR2 YYDKIL. The CDR3 bases that were read are TGTGCTAGCAGTAGACTGGACAGATATGCT. Protein sequence: CASSRLDRYA. The CDR3, in full, reads CASSRLDRYAEQFF.

Points on this clone: Gene names are the mouse ones. With the read ending 4 residues before the CDR3 end, the germline J gene is used to fill in that end. The chain employs TRBV19 and TRBJ2-5; D possibly corresponds to TRBD2 (7 bases). Germline V gene lookup returns CDR1 FNHDT and CDR2 SITEND (reference sequence). The V and J ends lost 0 bases and 3 bases respectively, with 11 bases between them. The CDR3 runs 15 residues. CDR3 protein: CASSIAWGPQDTQYF. Incomplete CDR3 DNA: TGTGCCAGCAGTATAGCCTGGGGGCCTCAAGAC.

This clone has more than one count but fewer than ten. Mouse gene names and germline throughout. The read terminates 4 residues before the CDR3 end, so the remaining end is supplied by the germline J gene. The chain is built from TRBV13-2 and TRBJ1-4, with D tentatively TRBD1 (5 bases). The CDR3 is made up of 14 amino acids. The V and J ends lost 2 bases and 3 bases respectively, with 8 bases between them. Germline-derived CDR1 and CDR2 are NNHNN and SYGAGS (reference sequence). The CDR3 loop reads CASGDGGTNERLFF. Incomplete CDR3 DNA: TGTGCCAGCGGTGACGGGGGGACCAACGAA.